This T cell receptor (beta chain) was recorded in a study of blood T cells in healthy people across ages. Ranging in age from about 6 to 90, the donors were healthy Caucasian individuals from Russia. Comment on this clonotype: Its specificity is unknown.

Study outcomes and limitations: As naive T cell percentage varied, TCR beta diversity correlated strongly with it.

For the second PCR, which ran for about 7 to 11 cycles, a sample-barcoded 5' primer and a J-beta primer mix were used. Every single cDNA molecule received a tag from a template-switch adaptor with 12 random nucleotides. MiXCR, run by TCRdb on the 5' RACE reads, gives a single entry per CDR3 protein. The data show 1.4 million or so distinct CDR3 sequences, about 45% seen once. After removal of 6 bases from V and 6 bases from J, the junction contained 13 bases not matched to a gene. Germline CDR1 DFQATT, CDR2 SNEGSKA (reference sequence). This CDR3 is 14 amino acids long. This TCR was recovered from a woman younger than 35 in good health. J is TRBJ2-7 and V is TRBV20-1; 8 bases agree with TRBD2. The sequencing input was blood. The CDR3 protein is CSAAQRLAGGEQYF. The CDR3 DNA reads as TGCAGTGCAGCCCAAAGGCTAGCGGGCGGCGAGCAGTACTTC.